The clone carrying this T cell receptor (beta chain) occurred a few times. The data belong to a study of T-cell reconstitution after alpha-beta-depleted transplantation in children. CDR3 length equals 17 residues. V gave up 4 bases and J gave up 10 bases, with 23 bases separating them. Unique molecular identifiers were incorporated into the prepared TCRbeta library. TCRdb recomputed calls from the PCR reads with MiXCR, one row per CDR3 protein. The sample holds about 690,000 distinct CDR3 sequences, 16% seen once. Sequences were derived from PBMCs from the stem cell graft donor, sampled from the stem cell graft. The TCR comes from a human donor who donated a stem cell graft to a child with acute myeloid leukemia. The chain joins TRBV12-3 or TRBV12-4 to TRBJ1-6, with D possibly being TRBD1 (6 bases). CDR3 bases: TGTGCCAGCAGTTATACCGGCCCCGACAGGCTAGGGTCACCCCTCCACTTT. The encoded protein is CASSYTGPDRLGSPLHF.